The clone carrying this T cell receptor (beta chain) came up many times. Its target is unknown. Sequencing libraries of naive CD8 cells derived from roughly 20,000 to 1,000,000 sorted cells with 10%, 30% or 50% RNA. Germline CDR1 reads SGHAT; CDR2 reads FQNNGV. V shed 5 bases, J shed 6 bases, and the junction held 7 bases outside the gene matches. This CDR3 spans 15 amino acids. Each CDR3 protein gets one entry after TCRdb re-called the PCR reads with MiXCR. This sample has over 550,000 distinct CDR3 sequences, with over 25% found just once. This sample is part of a study of molecular identifiers for immune sequencing clone quantification. Findings of the study overall: Whereas clones above 20 RNA copies held under 1% of naive-cell molecules, they held over 97% of effector molecules.

The sequenced sample was naive CD8+ T cells from blood, with Jurkat cell RNA spiked in. Subset here: FACS-sorted CD8+CD4-CCR7+CD45RA+ naive T cells. This TCR was sampled from a human donor in good health. Some libraries in this study had Jurkat cell RNA spiked in. The chain recombines TRBV11-2 with TRBJ2-1; TRBD1 agrees at 10 bases. CDR3 amino acids: CASSPRTGGTNEQFF. CDR3 DNA: TGTGCCAGCAGCCCGAGGACAGGGGGGACCAATGAGCAGTTCTTC.